The 9 T cell receptor beta chains given below trace back to one sample, sequenced in a study of post-analysis software for immune sequencing data. Study-wide results and caveats: In patients, about 5 TRBV segments were more frequent than in controls, with TRBV5-6, TRBV5-1 and TRBV20-1 among them.

These receptors have no identified antigens. TCR beta cDNA libraries had unique molecular identifiers. TCRdb re-analysed the PCR reads in MiXCR, keeping a single row per CDR3 protein. Of about 200,000 distinct CDR3 sequences listed, over 25% are singletons. The specimen sequenced was blood. These receptors came from a girl aged 2-17 years with multiple sclerosis.

This sequence joins TRBV6-5 and TRBJ2-4; 11 bases fit TRBD1. The J call may be faulty, since TRBJ2-7 better matches the DNA end. CDR3 length: 15 amino acids. Germline CDR1 MNHEY, CDR2 SVGAGI. CDR3 sequence reads: CASSSGTGGNYEQYF. The CDR3 DNA is TGTGCCAGCAGTTCCGGGACAGGGGGTAACTACGAGCAGTACTTC.

In this sample, this clonotype turned up many times. The V call is TRBV20-1, the J call TRBJ2-1, with D perhaps TRBD2 (6 bases). The CDR3 has 15 residues. The germline V gene has CDR1 DFQATT and CDR2 SNEGSKA (reference sequence). V lost 5 bases to trimming and J lost 0 bases, with 14 bases between them. The CDR3 nucleotides read TGCAGTGCTCGAGCCGGGGGTAGCTCCTACAATGAGCAGTTCTTC. Translated: CSARAGGSSYNEQFF.

This chain uses TRBV12-3 or TRBV12-4 with TRBJ1-4, with D unclear. Trimming took off 3 bases at V and 15 bases at J, with 14 bases between the two ends. This CDR3 has 12 amino acids. The CDR3 reads CASSFGFPEMFF. In DNA form, the CDR3 reads TGTGCCAGCAGTTTTGGATTTCCCGAGATGTTTTTT.

On this clonotype itself: At one boundary the junction diverges from the germline segment, which might be a read error. V and J are TRBV10-3 and TRBJ2-7; possible D gene TRBD1, 5 bases. The germline V gene has CDR1 ENHRY and CDR2 SYGVKD. CDR3 length equals 12 residues. This chain's CDR3 is CAISRDRCEQDF. The CDR3 DNA reads TGTGCCATCAGCAGGGATCGTTGCGAGCAGGACTTC.

The CDR3 sequence is CSARDYRDYNEQFF. DNA for the CDR3: TGCAGTGCTAGAGATTATCGAGACTACAATGAGCAGTTCTTC. V and J are TRBV20-1 and TRBJ2-1; D ambiguous. This CDR3 contains 14 residues. The germline gives CDR1 DFQATT, CDR2 SNEGSKA (reference sequence). Deletions cut 0 bases from V and 3 bases from J, with 9 bases between.

This clonotype was seen repeatedly, ten times or more. The rearrangement joins TRBV7-2 to TRBJ2-5; 8 positions match TRBD1. The CDR3 extends over 13 amino acids. After removal of 5 bases from V and 5 bases from J, the junction contained 4 bases not matched to a gene. Germline V gene sequence: CDR1 SGHTA, CDR2 FQGNSA. The CDR3 DNA reads as TGTGCCAGCAGCCGAGGGACAGGCGAGACCCAGTACTTC. Translation: CASSRGTGETQYF.

Many counts were recorded for this clonotype. The V call is TRBV6-5, the J call TRBJ2-5, with TRBD1 as a possible D gene (6 bases). CDR1 MNHEY and CDR2 SVGAGI come from the germline V gene. V was shortened by 3 bases and J by 2 bases, with 10 bases between the two germline ends. The CDR3 has 14 residues. In nucleotides, the CDR3 is TGTGCCAGCAGTTATACAGGGCCTCAAGAGACCCAGTACTTC. As protein: CASSYTGPQETQYF.

The count of this clonotype is one. Compared with germline, one end of the junction differs, possibly owing to a read error. V gene TRBV6-1 combines with J gene TRBJ1-5; weak D call: TRBD1 (5 bases). CDR3 size: 18 residues. CDR1 is MNHNS and CDR2 is SASEGT in the germline V gene. The chain's CDR3 is CVSTPRRGTRGGNQPQHF. CDR3 in DNA: TGTGTCAGCACCCCAAGACGCGGGACGAGAGGGGGCAATCAGCCCCAGCATTTT.

CDR3 in amino acids: CASSLDGATDTQYF. The DNA of the CDR3 is TGTGCCAGCAGCTTAGATGGGGCCACAGATACGCAGTATTTT. The gene calls are TRBV7-9 and TRBJ2-3; weak D call: TRBD1 (5 bases). Germline CDR1 SEHNR, CDR2 FQNEAQ (reference sequence). CDR3 length: 14 amino acids. V was shortened by 1 base and J by 2 bases, with 7 bases between the two germline ends.